The rows below give T cell receptor beta chains drawn from one sample of a study of blood T cell repertoires in COVID-19. The repertoire was sequenced with immunoSEQ multiplex PCR; TCRdb's copy has only in-frame clones and lacks some. Counted here are roughly 150,000 clones, 80% to 90% occurring once; the ten biggest clones make up over 2%. The sample consisted of peripheral blood. These receptors came from a woman between 65 and 79 years old with acute or convalescent COVID-19. Each CDR3 is given with its conserved first and last residue. A D gene is named only where the DNA matches it firmly. Clone size is stated in some rows and not others, as once, few, many or a class when expanded.

TRBJ1-5,TRBV5-1,NA,NA,TGCGCCAGCAGCTTGACTAATACTTTTTATAGCAATCAGCCCCAGCATTTT,CASSLTNTFYSNQPQHF
TRBJ1-3,TRBV6-5,NA,TRBD1,TGTGCCAGCAGACGAGACAGGGCTGGAAACACCATATATTTT,CASRRDRAGNTIYF
TRBJ1-2,TRBV6-1,NA,TRBD1,TGTGCCAGCAGTGAGACCTTCCGGGACAGCTATGGCTACACCTTC,CASSETFRDSYGYTF
TRBJ2-1,TRBV30,NA,TRBD2,TGTGCCTGGAGTCGGGGGGGTTACAATGAGCAGTTCTTC,CAWSRGGYNEQFF
TRBJ2-5,TRBV7-2,NA,NA,TGTGCCAGCAGCTTGGGGGGATCAGCGGAGACCCAGTACTTC,CASSLGGSAETQYF
TRBJ1-1,TRBV5-8,NA,NA,TGTGCCAGCAGGTCAGGGCTTTCCCCAGGATTCACTGAAGCTTTCTTT,CASRSGLSPGFTEAFF
TRBJ2-6,TRBV2,NA,NA,TGTGCCAGCAGTGCTAGGCAGAGCTCTGGGGCCAACGTCCTGACTTTC,CASSARQSSGANVLTF
TRBJ1-6,TRBV5-1,once,NA,TGCGCCAGCAGCAAGGACACGAATTCACCCCTCCACTTT,CASSKDTNSPLHF
TRBJ2-4,TRBV6-5,NA,NA,TGTGCCAGCAGTCCCCTAGAGCTAGCCAAAAACATTCAGTACTTC,CASSPLELAKNIQYF
TRBJ1-1,TRBV29-1,NA,TRBD1,TGCAGCGTTGAAGATCCTGGGGGGACAGGGACCGTCAACACTGAAGCTTTCTTT,CSVEDPGGTGTVNTEAFF
TRBJ1-1,TRBV5-1,NA,TRBD1,TGCGCCAGCAGCAGAGGGGGCGCTGAAGCTTTCTTT,CASSRGGAEAFF
TRBJ1-3,TRBV7-7,NA,NA,TGTGCTAGCAGTCTAGAGGGCAAAAACACCATATATTTT,CASSLEGKNTIYF
TRBJ2-1,TRBV2,NA,TRBD2,TGTGCCAGCAGTGTCCTCGACGGGGGGGGCGATGAGCAGTTCTTC,CASSVLDGGGDEQFF
TRBJ1-1,TRBV19,NA,NA,TGTGCCAGTAGACGAGTGGCTGAAGCTTTCTTT,CASRRVAEAFF
TRBJ1-1,TRBV6-5,NA,NA,TGTGCCAGCAGTTACTACAGGTTCCCATCGAACACTGAAGCTTTCTTT,CASSYYRFPSNTEAFF
TRBJ2-3,TRBV6-5,NA,NA,TGTGCCAGCAGGCTGACGGGGTTCACAGATACGCAGTATTTT,CASRLTGFTDTQYF
TRBJ1-6,TRBV6-5,NA,NA,TGTGCCAGCAGATCCGACAGAGATAATTCACCCCTCCACTTT,CASRSDRDNSPLHF
TRBJ2-1,TRBV15,NA,NA,TGTGCCACCAGCCCGGTCCTAGGAGAGAATGAGCAGTTCTTC,CATSPVLGENEQFF
TRBJ1-1,TRBV2,once,TRBD1,TGTGCCAGCAATCCGGGACAGGGTCGTGCTTTCTTT,CASNPGQGRAFF
TRBJ1-2,TRBV7-2,few,NA,TGTGCCAGCAGCTCCTCGGACAATGGCTACACCTTC,CASSSSDNGYTF
TRBJ2-5,TRBV2,NA,TRBD1,TGTGCCTCAGGACAGGGAGTGGAGACCCAGTACTTC,CASGQGVETQYF
TRBJ1-5,TRBV3-1/TRBV3-2,NA,NA,TGTGCCAGCAGCCAAGGGGGGGGACGGAGCAATCAGCCCCAGCATTTT,CASSQGGGRSNQPQHF
TRBJ2-7,TRBV19,NA,TRBD1,TGTGCCAGTATAGGACAGGGGGCTCCCTACGAGCAGTACTTC,CASIGQGAPYEQYF
TRBJ1-5,TRBV28,NA,NA,TGTGCCAGCAGTTTCCCCACAGGGACCTATAGCAATCAGCCCCAGCATTTT,CASSFPTGTYSNQPQHF
TRBJ1-2,TRBV7-2,once,NA,TGTGCCAGCAGCTTAGAAGGCAGGGCCTATGGCTACACCTTC,CASSLEGRAYGYTF
TRBJ1-4,TRBV5-1,NA,TRBD1,TGCGCCAGCAGCTTGGTCAGGGGGGATGAAAAACTGTTTTTT,CASSLVRGDEKLFF
TRBJ2-2,TRBV7-2,NA,NA,TGTGCCAGCAGCTTAGTTCGAACGAGGGTGAACACCGGGGAGCTGTTTTTT,CASSLVRTRVNTGELFF
TRBJ1-2,TRBV28,NA,NA,TGTGCCAGCAGTCCCCATACCAGGGATTTCGATGGCTACACCTTC,CASSPHTRDFDGYTF
TRBJ2-5,TRBV18,once,NA,TGTGCCAGCTCACCTTGGACGGGACTCCAAGAGACCCAGTACTTC,CASSPWTGLQETQYF
TRBJ1-2,TRBV5-5,NA,NA,TGTGCCAGCAGCGTAAGCCTTAACTATGGCTACACCTTC,CASSVSLNYGYTF
TRBJ1-5,TRBV19,once,NA,TGTGCCAGTAGTATAGACGGGGTCCAGCCCCAGCATTTT,CASSIDGVQPQHF
TRBJ2-3,TRBV2,NA,TRBD2,TGTGCCAGCAGTGTGGGGGAGGGGGATACGCAGTATTTT,CASSVGEGDTQYF
TRBJ2-3,TRBV10-3,NA,TRBD1,TGTGCCATCAGTGAGTCACCCCAGACAGGGCTCTCGAGGTATACGCAGTATTTT,CAISESPQTGLSRYTQYF
TRBJ1-5,TRBV6-5,NA,NA,TGTGCCAGCAGTTACTCGAGAGGGAGCAATCAGCCCCAGCATTTT,CASSYSRGSNQPQHF
TRBJ2-3,TRBV7-2,NA,TRBD1,TGTGCCAGCAGCTTAACATGGGACAGAGACACGCAGTATTTT,CASSLTWDRDTQYF
TRBJ2-3,TRBV5-6,once,TRBD2,TGTGCCAGCAGCTTGTACAGCGGGGGGCTCACATATACGCAGTATTTT,CASSLYSGGLTYTQYF
TRBJ2-1,TRBV3-1/TRBV3-2,NA,NA,TGTGCCAGCAGCCAGAGTGTCCATGAGCAGTTCTTC,CASSQSVHEQFF
TRBJ2-3,TRBV5-6,NA,TRBD2,TGTGCCAGCAGCTTGTCGGTAATGGCGGGGGTTAGCACAGATACGCAGTATTTT,CASSLSVMAGVSTDTQYF
TRBJ2-1,TRBV4-1,NA,NA,TGCGCCAGCAGCCAGGCTGCAGGGTTACCCTACAATGAGCAGTTCTTC,CASSQAAGLPYNEQFF
TRBJ1-2,TRBV2,NA,TRBD1,TGTGCCAGCAGGGGGGACAGGGCCTTTAGTGGCTACACCTTC,CASRGDRAFSGYTF
TRBJ1-2,TRBV10-2,NA,NA,TGCGCCAGCAGCGCCAGGGTAGGCTATGGCTACACCTTC,CASSARVGYGYTF
TRBJ2-2,TRBV7-3,NA,TRBD1,TGTGCCAGCAGCTTAATTTCAGGGGGCACCGGGGAGCTGTTTTTT,CASSLISGGTGELFF
TRBJ1-4,TRBV18,NA,TRBD1,TGTGCCAGCTCACGCCAGGGGGGTGAAAAACTGTTTTTT,CASSRQGGEKLFF
TRBJ1-6,TRBV28,NA,NA,TGTGCCAGCAGTTCGCAGAATTATTCACCCCTCCACTTT,CASSSQNYSPLHF
TRBJ2-7,TRBV25-1,NA,NA,TGTGCCAGCAGTGATAAAACAGGACAATCAGGATCCTACGAGCAGTACTTC,CASSDKTGQSGSYEQYF
TRBJ1-2,TRBV27,once,TRBD1,TGTGCCAGCAGTTTACAGGGGGCTGGTGGCTACACCTTC,CASSLQGAGGYTF
TRBJ2-7,TRBV10-2,NA,NA,TGCGCCAGCAGTGAGTCAACTTCGACTTACTACGAGCAGTACTTC,CASSESTSTYYEQYF
TRBJ2-1,TRBV7-9,NA,NA,TGTGCCAGCAGTCCGTTCGGTTCTTACTACAATGAGCAGTTCTTC,CASSPFGSYYNEQFF
TRBJ2-4,TRBV6-5,NA,NA,TGTGCCACCACCCCAGGGGAGTTAGCCAAAAACATTCAGTACTTC,CATTPGELAKNIQYF
TRBJ2-2,TRBV7-6,NA,TRBD1,TGTGCCAGCAGCTCCCGGGACAGGGCGACCACCGGGGAGCTGTTTTTT,CASSSRDRATTGELFF
TRBJ2-2,TRBV18,NA,NA,TGTGCCAGCTCACCCCAGGGCCAAGTAGAGCTGTTTTTT,CASSPQGQVELFF
TRBJ2-3,TRBV12-5,NA,TRBD2,TGTGCTAGTGGTTCCCTAGCGGGGGGATACACAGATACGCAGTATTTT,CASGSLAGGYTDTQYF
TRBJ2-1,TRBV6-5,once,NA,TGTGCCAGCACCGAACGAGGTGGCAATGAGCAGTTCTTC,CASTERGGNEQFF
TRBJ2-3,TRBV9,once,TRBD2,TGTGCCAGCAGCACGGGAGGGGGAACGAACACAGATACGCAGTATTTT,CASSTGGGTNTDTQYF